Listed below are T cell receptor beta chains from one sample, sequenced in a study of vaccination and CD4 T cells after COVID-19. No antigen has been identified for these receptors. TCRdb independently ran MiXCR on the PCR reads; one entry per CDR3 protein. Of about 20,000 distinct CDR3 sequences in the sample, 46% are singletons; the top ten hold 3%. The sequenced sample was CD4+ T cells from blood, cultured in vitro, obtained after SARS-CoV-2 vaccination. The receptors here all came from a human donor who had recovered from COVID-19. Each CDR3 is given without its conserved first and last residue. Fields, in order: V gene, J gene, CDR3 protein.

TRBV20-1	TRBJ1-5	SAGRSDQPQH
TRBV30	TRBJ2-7	AWSWSALSYEQY
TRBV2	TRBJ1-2	ASSSDSPNYGYT
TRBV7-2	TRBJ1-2	ASSWINSNYGYT
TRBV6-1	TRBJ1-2	ASQRARGTTNYGYT
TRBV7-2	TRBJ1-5	ASSLDSNQPQH
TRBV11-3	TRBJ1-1	ASSRTGGARTEAF
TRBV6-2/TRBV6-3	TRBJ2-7	ASLEPGQSYEQY
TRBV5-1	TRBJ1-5	ASSLGPNQPQH
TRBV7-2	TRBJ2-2	ASSLYYFGLAGSTGELF
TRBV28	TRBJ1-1	ASRAPGQGHTEAF
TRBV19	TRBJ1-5	ASSIDRPDQPQH
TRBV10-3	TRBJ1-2	AISGDEGQLYGYT
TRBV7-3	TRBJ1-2	ASSLNGGGSYT
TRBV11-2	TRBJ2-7	ASTMAGGNEQY
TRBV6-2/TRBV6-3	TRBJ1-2	ASYTGNYGYT
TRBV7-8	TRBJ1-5	ASSAQQGRGNQPQH
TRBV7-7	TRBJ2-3	ASSLSGGTDTQY